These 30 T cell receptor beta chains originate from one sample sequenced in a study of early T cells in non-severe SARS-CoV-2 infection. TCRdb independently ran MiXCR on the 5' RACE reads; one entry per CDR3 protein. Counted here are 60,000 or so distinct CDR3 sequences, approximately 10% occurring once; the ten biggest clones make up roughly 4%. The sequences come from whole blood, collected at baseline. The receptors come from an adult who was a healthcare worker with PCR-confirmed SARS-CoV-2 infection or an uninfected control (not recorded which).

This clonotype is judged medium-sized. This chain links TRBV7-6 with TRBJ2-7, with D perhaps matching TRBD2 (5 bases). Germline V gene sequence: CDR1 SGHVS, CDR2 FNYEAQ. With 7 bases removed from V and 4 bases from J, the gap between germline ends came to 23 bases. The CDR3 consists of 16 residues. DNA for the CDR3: TGTGCCAGCAAGGGCGCGGGCCCACTCTCTGGGTACGAGCAGTACTTC. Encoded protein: CASKGAGPLSGYEQYF.

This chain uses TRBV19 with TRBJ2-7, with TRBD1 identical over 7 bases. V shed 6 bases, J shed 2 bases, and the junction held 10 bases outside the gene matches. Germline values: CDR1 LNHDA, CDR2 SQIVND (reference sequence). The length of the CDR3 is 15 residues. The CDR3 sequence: CASSISRQGPYEQYF. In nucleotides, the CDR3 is TGTGCCAGTAGCATTAGCCGACAGGGTCCCTACGAGCAGTACTTC.

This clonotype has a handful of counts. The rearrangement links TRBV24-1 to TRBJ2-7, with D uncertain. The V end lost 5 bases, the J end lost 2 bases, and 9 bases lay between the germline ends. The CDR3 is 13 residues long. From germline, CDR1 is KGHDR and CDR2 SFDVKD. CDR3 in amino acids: CATSAAHTYEQYF. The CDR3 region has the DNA TGTGCCACCAGTGCCGCTCACACCTACGAGCAGTACTTC.

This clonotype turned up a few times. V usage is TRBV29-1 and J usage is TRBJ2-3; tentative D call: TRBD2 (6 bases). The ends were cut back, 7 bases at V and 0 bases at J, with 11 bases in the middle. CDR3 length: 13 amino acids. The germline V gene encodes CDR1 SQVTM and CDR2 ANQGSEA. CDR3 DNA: TGCAGCGCCCTGGCGGGGAGCACAGATACGCAGTATTTT. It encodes CSALAGSTDTQYF.

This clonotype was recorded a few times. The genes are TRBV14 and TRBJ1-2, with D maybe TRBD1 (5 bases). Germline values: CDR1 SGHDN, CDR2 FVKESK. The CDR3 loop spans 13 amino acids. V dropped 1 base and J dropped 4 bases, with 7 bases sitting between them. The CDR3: CASSQGGAYGYTF. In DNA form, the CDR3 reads TGTGCCAGCAGCCAAGGTGGGGCCTATGGCTACACCTTC. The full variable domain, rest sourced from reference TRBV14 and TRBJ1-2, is EAGVTQFPSHSVIEKGQTVTLRCDPISGHDNLYWYRRVMGKEIKFLLHFVKESKQDESGMPNNRFLAERTGGTYSTLKVQPAELEDSGVYFCASSQGGAYGYTFGSGTRLTVV.

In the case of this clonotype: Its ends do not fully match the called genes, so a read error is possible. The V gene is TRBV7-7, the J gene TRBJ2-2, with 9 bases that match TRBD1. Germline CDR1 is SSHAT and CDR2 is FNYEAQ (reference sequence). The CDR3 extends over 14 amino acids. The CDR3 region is CASSLGQGAGELFF. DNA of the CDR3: TGTGCTAGCAGCTTGGGACAGGGCGCCGGGGAGCTGTTTTTT.

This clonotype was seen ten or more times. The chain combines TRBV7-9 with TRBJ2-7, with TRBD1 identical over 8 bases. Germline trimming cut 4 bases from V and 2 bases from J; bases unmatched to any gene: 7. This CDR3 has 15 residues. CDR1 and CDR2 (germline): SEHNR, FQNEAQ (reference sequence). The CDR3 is CASSSQGAATYEQYF. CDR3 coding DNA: TGTGCCAGCAGCTCCCAGGGGGCGGCTACCTACGAGCAGTACTTC. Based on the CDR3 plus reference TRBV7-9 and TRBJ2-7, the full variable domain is DTGVSQNPRHKITKRGQNVTFRCDPISEHNRLYWYRQTLGQGPEFLTYFQNEAQLEKSRLLSDRFSAERPKGSFSTLEIQRTEQGDSAMYLCASSSQGAATYEQYFGPGTRLTVT.

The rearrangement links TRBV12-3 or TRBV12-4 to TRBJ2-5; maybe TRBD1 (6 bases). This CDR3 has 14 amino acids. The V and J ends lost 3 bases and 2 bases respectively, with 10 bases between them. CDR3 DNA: TGTGCCAGCAGTTTTAGGGGGATTCAAGAGACCCAGTACTTC. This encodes CASSFRGIQETQYF.

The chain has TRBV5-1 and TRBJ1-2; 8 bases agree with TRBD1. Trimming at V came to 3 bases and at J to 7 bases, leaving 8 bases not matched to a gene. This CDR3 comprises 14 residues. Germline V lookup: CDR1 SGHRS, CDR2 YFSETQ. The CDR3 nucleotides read TGCGCCAGCAGCTGGGGACAGGCCTCAGGTGGCTACACCTTC. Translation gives CASSWGQASGGYTF.

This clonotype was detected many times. CDR3 residues: CSATGTSGRRQETQYF. For the CDR3, the DNA is TGCAGTGCAACCGGGACTAGCGGGAGGAGGCAAGAGACCCAGTACTTC. The chain employs TRBV20-1 and TRBJ2-5, with TRBD2 matching over 15 bases. V lost 6 bases and J lost 2; bases outside the gene matches: 7. Germline V gives CDR1 DFQATT, CDR2 SNEGSKA (reference sequence). The CDR3 totals 16 residues.

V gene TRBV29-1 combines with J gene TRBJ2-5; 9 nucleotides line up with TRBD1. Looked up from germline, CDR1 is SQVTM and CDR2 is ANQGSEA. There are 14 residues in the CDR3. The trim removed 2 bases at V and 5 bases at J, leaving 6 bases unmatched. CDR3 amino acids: CSVEPGQGFETQYF. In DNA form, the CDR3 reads TGCAGCGTTGAACCGGGACAGGGATTCGAGACCCAGTACTTC.

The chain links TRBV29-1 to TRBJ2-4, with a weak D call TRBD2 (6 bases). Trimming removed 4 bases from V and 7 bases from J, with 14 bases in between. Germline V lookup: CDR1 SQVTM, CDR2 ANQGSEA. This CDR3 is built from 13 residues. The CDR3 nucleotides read TGCAGCGTTGTATCCCCTGGGGGGAACATTCAGTACTTC. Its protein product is CSVVSPGGNIQYF.

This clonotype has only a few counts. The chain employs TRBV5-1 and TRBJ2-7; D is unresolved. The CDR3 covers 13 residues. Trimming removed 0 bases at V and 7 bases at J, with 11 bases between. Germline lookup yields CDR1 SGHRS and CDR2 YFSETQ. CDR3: CASSLGSIGEQYF. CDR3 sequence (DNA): TGCGCCAGCAGCTTGGGCAGCATTGGGGAGCAGTACTTC.

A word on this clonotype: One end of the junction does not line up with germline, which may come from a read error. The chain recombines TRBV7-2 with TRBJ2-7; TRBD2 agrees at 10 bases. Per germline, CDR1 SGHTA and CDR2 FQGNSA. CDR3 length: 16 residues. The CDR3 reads CASSLAGASLLYEQYF. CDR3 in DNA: TGTGCCAGCAGCCTAGCGGGGGCCTCCTTACTGTACGAGCAGTACTTC.

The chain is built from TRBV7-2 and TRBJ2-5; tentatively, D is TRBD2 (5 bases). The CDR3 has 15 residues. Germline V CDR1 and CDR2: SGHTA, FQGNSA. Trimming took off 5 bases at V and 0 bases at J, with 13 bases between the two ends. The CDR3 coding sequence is TGTGCCAGCAGCCAAGAGGCGGGCTACCAAGAGACCCAGTACTTC. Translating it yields CASSQEAGYQETQYF. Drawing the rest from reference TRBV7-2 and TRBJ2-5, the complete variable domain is GAGVSQSPSNKVTEKGKDVELRCDPISGHTALYWYRQSLGQGLEFLIYFQGNSAPDKSGLPSDRFSAERTGGSVSTLTIQRTQQEDSAVYLCASSQEAGYQETQYFGPGTRLLVL.

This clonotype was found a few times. CDR3 DNA sequence: TGTGCCAGCAGTTTGTTGGGCGGGGGAATGACAGATACGCAGTATTTT. Amino acids: CASSLLGGGMTDTQYF. The chain uses TRBV28 and TRBJ2-3; 7 nucleotides agree with TRBD2. Germline V gene lookup returns CDR1 MDHEN and CDR2 SYDVKM. CDR3 length equals 16 residues. V lost 3 bases and J lost 3; bases outside the gene matches: 9.

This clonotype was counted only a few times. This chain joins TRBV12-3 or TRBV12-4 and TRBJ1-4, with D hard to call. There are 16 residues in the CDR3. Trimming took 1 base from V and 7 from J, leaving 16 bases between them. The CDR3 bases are TGTGCCAGCAGTTTAGGTGACTTGGGAGCTTCTGAAAAACTGTTTTTT. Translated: CASSLGDLGASEKLFF.

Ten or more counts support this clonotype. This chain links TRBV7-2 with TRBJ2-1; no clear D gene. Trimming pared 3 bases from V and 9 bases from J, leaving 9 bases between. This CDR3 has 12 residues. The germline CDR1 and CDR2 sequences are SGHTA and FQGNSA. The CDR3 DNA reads TGTGCCAGCAGCTTTCTGCCTGGTGAGCAGTTCTTC. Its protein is CASSFLPGEQFF.

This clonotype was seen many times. CDR3 bases: TGTGCCAGCAGCTTCTACGCGAACACTGAAGCTTTCTTT. Translating it yields CASSFYANTEAFF. The chain is built from TRBV7-3 and TRBJ1-1; D unclear. The V end was cut by 3 bases, the J end by 1 base, with 6 bases between. The CDR3 is 13 amino acids. In germline, CDR1 is SGHTA, CDR2 FQGTGA.

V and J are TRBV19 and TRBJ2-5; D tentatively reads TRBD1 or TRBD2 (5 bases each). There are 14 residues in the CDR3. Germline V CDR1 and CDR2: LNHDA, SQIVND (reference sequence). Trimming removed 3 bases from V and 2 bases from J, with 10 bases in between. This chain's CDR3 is CASSMLGGQETQYF. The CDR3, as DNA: TGTGCCAGTAGTATGCTTGGGGGTCAAGAGACCCAGTACTTC.

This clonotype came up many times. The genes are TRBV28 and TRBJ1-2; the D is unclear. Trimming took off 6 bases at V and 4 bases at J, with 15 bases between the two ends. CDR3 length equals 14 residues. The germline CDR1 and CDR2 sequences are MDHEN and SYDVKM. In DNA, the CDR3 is TGTGCCAGCAGCCTCGACAACAACCTCTATGGCTACACCTTC. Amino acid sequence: CASSLDNNLYGYTF.

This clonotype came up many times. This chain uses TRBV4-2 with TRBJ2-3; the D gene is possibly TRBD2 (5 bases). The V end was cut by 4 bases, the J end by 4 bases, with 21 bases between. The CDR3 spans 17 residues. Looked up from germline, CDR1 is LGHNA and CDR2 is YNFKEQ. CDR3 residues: CASSLSVADSGSDTQYF. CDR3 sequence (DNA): TGTGCCAGCAGCCTGTCGGTGGCGGACTCCGGCTCAGATACGCAGTATTTT.

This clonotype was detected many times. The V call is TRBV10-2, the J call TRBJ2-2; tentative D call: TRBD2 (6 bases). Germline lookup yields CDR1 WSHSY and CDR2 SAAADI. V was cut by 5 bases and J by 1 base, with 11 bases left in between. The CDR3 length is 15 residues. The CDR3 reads CASSFGTGNTGELFF. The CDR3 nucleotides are TGCGCCAGCAGTTTTGGGACTGGGAACACCGGGGAGCTGTTTTTT.

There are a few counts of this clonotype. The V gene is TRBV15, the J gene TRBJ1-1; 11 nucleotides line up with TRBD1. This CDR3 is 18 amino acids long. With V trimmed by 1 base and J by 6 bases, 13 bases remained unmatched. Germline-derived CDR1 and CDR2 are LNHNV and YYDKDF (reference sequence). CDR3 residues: CATSRGAYRDRGMAEAFF. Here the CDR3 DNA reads TGTGCCACCAGCAGAGGTGCTTACCGGGACAGGGGGATGGCTGAAGCTTTCTTT.

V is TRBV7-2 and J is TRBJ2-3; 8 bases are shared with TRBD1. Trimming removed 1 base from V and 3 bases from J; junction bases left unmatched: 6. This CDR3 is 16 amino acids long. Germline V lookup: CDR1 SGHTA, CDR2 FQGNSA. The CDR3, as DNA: TGTGCCAGCAGCTTAGGAACAGGGGGTGGGACAGATACGCAGTATTTT. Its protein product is CASSLGTGGGTDTQYF.

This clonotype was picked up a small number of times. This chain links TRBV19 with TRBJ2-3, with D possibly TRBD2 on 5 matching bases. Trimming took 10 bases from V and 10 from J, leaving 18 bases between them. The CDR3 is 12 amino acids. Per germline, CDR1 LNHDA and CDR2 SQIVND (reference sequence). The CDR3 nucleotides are TGTGCCACGTCGACTGGCTCGGGGTCGCAGTATTTT. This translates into CATSTGSGSQYF.

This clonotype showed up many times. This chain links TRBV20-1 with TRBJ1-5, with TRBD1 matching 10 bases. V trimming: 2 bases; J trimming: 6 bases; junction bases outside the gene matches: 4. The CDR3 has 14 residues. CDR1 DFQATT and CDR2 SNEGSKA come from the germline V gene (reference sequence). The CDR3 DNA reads TGCAGTGCTAGACGGACAGGGGGTACTCAGCCCCAGCATTTT. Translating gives CSARRTGGTQPQHF.

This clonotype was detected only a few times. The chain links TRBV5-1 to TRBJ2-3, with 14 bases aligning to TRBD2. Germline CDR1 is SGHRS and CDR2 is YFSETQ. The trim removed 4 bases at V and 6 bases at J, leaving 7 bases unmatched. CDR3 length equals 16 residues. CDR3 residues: CASSLTSGGASDTQYF. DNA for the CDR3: TGCGCCAGCAGCCTGACTAGCGGGGGGGCCAGTGATACGCAGTATTTT.

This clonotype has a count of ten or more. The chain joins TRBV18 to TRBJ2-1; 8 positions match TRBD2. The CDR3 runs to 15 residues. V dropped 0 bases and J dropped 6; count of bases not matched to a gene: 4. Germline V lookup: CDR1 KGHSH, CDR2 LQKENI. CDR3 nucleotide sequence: TGTGCCAGCTCACCACCGAGTCTAGCGGGCAATGAGCAGTTCTTC. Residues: CASSPPSLAGNEQFF.

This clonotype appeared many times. The CDR3 DNA sequence: TGTGCCAGTAGTATTCGAGGGGTTGCCTACAATGAGCAGTTCTTC. Encoded protein: CASSIRGVAYNEQFF. The rearrangement uses TRBV19 and TRBJ2-1, with D possibly called TRBD1 or TRBD2 (5 bases each). This CDR3 is built from 15 residues. Germline-derived CDR1 and CDR2 are LNHDA and SQIVND (reference sequence). Deletions cut 3 bases from V and 2 bases from J, with 11 bases between.